This T cell receptor (beta chain) was recorded in a study of T-cell reconstitution after alpha-beta-depleted transplantation in children. Unique molecular identifiers were incorporated into the prepared TCRbeta library. TCRdb re-called the PCR reads with MiXCR, one entry per CDR3 protein. The sample contains about 340,000 distinct CDR3 sequences, 13% of which appear only once. Looked up from germline, CDR1 is SGHTA and CDR2 is FQGNSA. The CDR3 extends over 16 amino acids. The V and J ends lost 1 base and 1 base respectively, with 12 bases between them. The chain combines TRBV7-2 with TRBJ2-3; D gene uncertain. This sample comprised PBMCs, obtained from the stem cell graft. The sequence derives from a human donor who donated a stem cell graft to a child with Fanconi anemia. The CDR3 spells CASSLVAGTGTDTQYF. The CDR3, as DNA: TGTGCCAGCAGCTTAGTGGCAGGAACGGGCACAGATACGCAGTATTTT.